This T cell receptor (beta chain) was sequenced for a study of regulatory T cells in long-lasting Graves disease. Study results and limitations: Persistent Graves' patients possessed reduced TCR diversity relative to recently diagnosed ones. Small numbers of samples may have cut accuracy. Persistent disease samples used TRBV28, TRBJ1-2 and TRBJ2-5 preferentially.

This clonotype was counted between two and nine times. As yet, its antigen is unknown. The sample's time point: persistent/refractory GD, antithyroid drugs over 5 years with positive TRAb. PBMC-extracted RNA yielded the TCR library. Building the TCR beta libraries relied on iRepertoire HTBI primers, and CDR3 regions underwent Arm-PCR. TCRdb processed the multiplex PCR reads anew with MiXCR; each CDR3 protein has one entry. The table lists some 340,000 distinct CDR3 sequences, around 23% of them singletons, with around 30% in the top ten. V lost 5 bases to trimming and J lost 4 bases; unmatched junction nucleotides: 8. Per germline, CDR1 DFQATT and CDR2 SNEGSKA (reference sequence). The length of the CDR3 is 14 residues.

The clonotype originates from a woman aged 40 to 50 with Graves disease. The chain links TRBV20-1 to TRBJ1-3; 7 nucleotides agree with TRBD1. Material: peripheral blood mononuclear cells (PBMCs), obtained when the disease was refractory, from a patient treated with antithyroid drugs. CDR3 protein: CSARDRAKGNTIYF. CDR3 nucleotide sequence: TGCAGTGCTCGTGACAGGGCGAAAGGAAACACCATATATTTT.